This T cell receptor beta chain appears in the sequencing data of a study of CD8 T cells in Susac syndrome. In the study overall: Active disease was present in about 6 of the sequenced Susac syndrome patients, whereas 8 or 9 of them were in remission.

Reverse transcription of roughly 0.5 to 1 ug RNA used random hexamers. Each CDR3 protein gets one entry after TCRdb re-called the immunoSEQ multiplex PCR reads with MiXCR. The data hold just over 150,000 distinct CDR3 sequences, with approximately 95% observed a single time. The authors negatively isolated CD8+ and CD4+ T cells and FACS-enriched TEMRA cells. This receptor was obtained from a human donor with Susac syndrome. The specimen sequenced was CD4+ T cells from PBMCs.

The CDR3 nucleotides read TGTGCCAGCAGCTTAGGACAGGGCAACAATCAGCCCCAGCATTTT. It codes for CASSLGQGNNQPQHF. The chain employs TRBV7-8 and TRBJ1-5; 7 bases fit TRBD1. This CDR3 contains 15 residues. V shed 1 base, J shed 3 bases, and the junction held 3 bases outside the gene matches. In germline, CDR1 is SGHVS, CDR2 FQNEAQ.